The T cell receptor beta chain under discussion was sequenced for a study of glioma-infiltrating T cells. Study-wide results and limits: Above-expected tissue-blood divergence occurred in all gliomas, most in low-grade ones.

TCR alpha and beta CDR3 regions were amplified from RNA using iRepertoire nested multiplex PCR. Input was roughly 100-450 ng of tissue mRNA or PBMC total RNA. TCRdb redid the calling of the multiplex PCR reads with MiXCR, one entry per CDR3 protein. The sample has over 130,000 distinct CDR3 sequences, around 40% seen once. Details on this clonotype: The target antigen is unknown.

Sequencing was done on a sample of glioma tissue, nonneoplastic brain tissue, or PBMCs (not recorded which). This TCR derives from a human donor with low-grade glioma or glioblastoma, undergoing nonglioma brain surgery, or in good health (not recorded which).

The CDR3 DNA is TGTGCCAGCAGCTTAGTGGTGTCCGACAGGGAAGCTTTCTTT. Residues: CASSLVVSDREAFF. J is TRBJ1-1 and V is TRBV7-2; possibly TRBD1 for D (6 bases). CDR1 is SGHTA and CDR2 is FQGNSA in the germline V gene. There are 14 residues in the CDR3. V gave up 1 base and J gave up 8 bases, with 14 bases separating them.